The 20 T cell receptor beta chains below come from one sample, sequenced in a study of CXCR3-negative and CXCR3-positive naive CD8 T cells. Points from the study as a whole: A higher hydrophobicity marked the TRB CDR3s of CXCR3-positive naive cells versus CXCR3-negative naive cells.

The antigens for these receptors are not known. It was by 5' RACE with UMI labels that the TRB cDNA libraries were prepared. TCRdb derives one entry per CDR3 protein from the 5' RACE reads, leaving out DNA. Its table records nearly 110,000 distinct CDR3 sequences. Material: naive CXCR3+ CD8+ T cells from blood. Subset meaning: CD45RO-CCR7+CD27+CD95- naive CD8+ T cells expressing CXCR3 (TNR3+). Receptors originate from a human donor in good health. Some clones in this sample may be carry-over from other donors' samples.

The chain carries TRBV29-1 and TRBJ1-2; the D gene TCRdb calls, TRBD1, cannot be checked with no DNA. Germline V CDR1 and CDR2: SQVTM, ANQGSEA. This CDR3 is built from 16 residues. CDR3 protein: CSVDPSWRQSNYGYTF.

The rearrangement joins TRBV6-2 or TRBV6-3 to TRBJ2-3; TCRdb selects TRBD2, and the lack of DNA leaves this call unchecked. Germline CDR1 and CDR2: MNHEY and SVGEGT. This CDR3 has 16 amino acids. The CDR3 region is CASSQTAGVPTDTQYF.

The chain uses TRBV27 and TRBJ1-2; TCRdb's D gene call, TRBD1, goes unchecked for lack of DNA. CDR1 MNHEY and CDR2 SMNVEV come from the germline V gene (reference sequence). This CDR3 comprises 13 residues. CDR3 loop: CASSLYGAYGYTF.

The chain links TRBV28 to TRBJ1-1. The CDR3 sequence is 14 residues long. Germline assignment: CDR1 MDHEN and CDR2 SYDVKM. The CDR3 reads CASSFYEPNTEAFF.

This chain joins TRBV20-1 and TRBJ2-1; TCRdb names TRBD2, which stays unverified in the absence of DNA. There are 17 residues in the CDR3. The germline gives CDR1 DFQATT, CDR2 SNEGSKA (reference sequence). The CDR3 loop reads CSARDGLSGSTYNEQFF.

The rearrangement uses TRBV9 and TRBJ2-1; TCRdb reports TRBD2, a call that lacks DNA to check it against. The germline gives CDR1 SGDLS, CDR2 YYNGEE. The CDR3 covers 16 residues. CDR3 residues: CASSSPVSASLNEQFF.

The V and J genes are TRBV9 and TRBJ1-1; checking the TCRdb D call of TRBD1 is not possible without DNA. This CDR3 is 15 amino acids long. Germline V gene sequence: CDR1 SGDLS, CDR2 YYNGEE. The CDR3 loop reads CASSVDPRVDTEAFF. Full variable domain (outside the CDR3, taken from reference TRBV9 and TRBJ1-1): DSGVTQTPKHLITATGQRVTLRCSPRSGDLSVYWYQQSLDQGLQFLIQYYNGEERAKGNILERFSAQQFPDLHSELNLSSLELGDSALYFCASSVDPRVDTEAFFGQGTRLTVV.

The rearrangement joins TRBV12-3 or TRBV12-4 to TRBJ2-1; no DNA is available, so the TRBD2 call from TCRdb remains unchecked. CDR3 length: 14 residues. The CDR3 region is CAIDGTSGSNEQFF.

The chain has TRBV12-3 or TRBV12-4 and TRBJ2-2. This CDR3 has 14 residues. The CDR3 reads CASSLIQDTGELFF.

This rearrangement joins TRBV5-1 to TRBJ1-1. The CDR3 length is 14 residues. Germline assignment: CDR1 SGHRS and CDR2 YFSETQ. The CDR3: CASRKPEMNTEAFF.

The gene calls are TRBV20-1 and TRBJ2-7; TCRdb outputs TRBD2, but without DNA this stays unchecked. The CDR3 has 13 residues. Germline V gene data show CDR1 as DFQATT and CDR2 as SNEGSKA (reference sequence). CDR3 protein: CSARGSGDYEQYF.

The V call is TRBV7-9, the J call TRBJ2-5; TCRdb calls TRBD2, which cannot be checked without DNA. The germline CDR1 and CDR2 sequences are SEHNR and FQNEAQ (reference sequence). This CDR3 region has 17 residues. CDR3 protein: CASSSRFVAEYQETQYF.

The chain has TRBV28 and TRBJ2-1; TCRdb picks TRBD2, but there is no DNA to check that call. Germline V CDR1 and CDR2: MDHEN, SYDVKM. The CDR3 consists of 17 residues. CDR3 protein: CASSVIAGLAFNNEQFF.

CDR3 region: CASSSWTGGSEQYF. The chain joins TRBV7-9 to TRBJ2-7; TCRdb names TRBD1, which stays unverified in the absence of DNA. The length of the CDR3 is 14 residues. Germline CDR1 and CDR2: SEHNR and FQNEAQ (reference sequence).

The chain is built from TRBV5-5 and TRBJ2-3; no DNA is available, so the TRBD2 call from TCRdb remains unchecked. Germline V gives CDR1 SGHKS, CDR2 YYEKEE (reference sequence). CDR3 size: 14 residues. Here the CDR3 reads CASSQGLEADTQYF.

CDR3 sequence reads: CASSPAGGTYEQYF. The V gene is TRBV5-1, the J gene TRBJ2-7; the TRBD2 assignment by TCRdb is unverifiable without DNA. The CDR3 extends over 14 amino acids. Germline CDR1 reads SGHRS; CDR2 reads YFSETQ.

The rearrangement joins TRBV3-1 to TRBJ2-5. Germline loops: CDR1 LGHDT, CDR2 YNNKEL (reference sequence). CDR3 length equals 15 residues. The CDR3 is CASSQGAGDGETQYF.

The chain carries TRBV29-1 and TRBJ1-2; the TCRdb D gene call, TRBD1, has no DNA to confirm it. The germline CDR1 and CDR2 sequences are SQVTM and ANQGSEA. CDR3 size: 12 residues. The CDR3 region is CSGDTGDYGYTF.

CDR3 in amino acids: CSVEGVNTEAFF. J is TRBJ1-1 and V is TRBV29-1. The CDR3 runs to 12 residues. Per the germline V gene, CDR1 is SQVTM and CDR2 is ANQGSEA.

This chain's CDR3 is CASSRRDSGANVLTF. V is TRBV7-6 and J is TRBJ2-6. This CDR3 region has 15 residues. CDR1 is SGHVS and CDR2 is FNYEAQ in the germline V gene.